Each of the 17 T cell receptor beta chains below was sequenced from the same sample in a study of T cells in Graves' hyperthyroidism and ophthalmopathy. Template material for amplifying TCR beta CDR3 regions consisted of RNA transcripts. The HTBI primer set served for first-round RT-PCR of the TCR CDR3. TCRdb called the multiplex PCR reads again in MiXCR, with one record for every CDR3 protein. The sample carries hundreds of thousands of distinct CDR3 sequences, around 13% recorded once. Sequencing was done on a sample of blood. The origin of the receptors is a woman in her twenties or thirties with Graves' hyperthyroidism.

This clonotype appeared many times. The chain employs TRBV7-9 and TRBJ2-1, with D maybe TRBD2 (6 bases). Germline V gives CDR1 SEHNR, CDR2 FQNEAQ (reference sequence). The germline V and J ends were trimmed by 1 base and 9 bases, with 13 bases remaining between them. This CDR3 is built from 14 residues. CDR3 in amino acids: CASSLERASVEQFF. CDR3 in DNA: TGTGCCAGCAGCTTAGAACGGGCTAGCGTTGAGCAGTTCTTC.

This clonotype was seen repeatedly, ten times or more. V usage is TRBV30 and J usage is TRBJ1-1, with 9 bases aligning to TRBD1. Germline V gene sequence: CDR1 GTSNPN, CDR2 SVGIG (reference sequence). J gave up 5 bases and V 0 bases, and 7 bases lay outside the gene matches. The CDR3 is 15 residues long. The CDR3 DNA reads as TGTGCCTGGAGTGTATTACAGGGGGCTCCTACTGAAGCTTTCTTT. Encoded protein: CAWSVLQGAPTEAFF.

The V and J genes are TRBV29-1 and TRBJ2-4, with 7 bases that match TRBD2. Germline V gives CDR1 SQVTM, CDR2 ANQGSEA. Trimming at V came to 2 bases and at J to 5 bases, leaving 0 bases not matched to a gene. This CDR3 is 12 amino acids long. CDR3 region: CSVERGENIQYF. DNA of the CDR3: TGCAGCGTTGAACGGGGGGAAAACATTCAGTACTTC.

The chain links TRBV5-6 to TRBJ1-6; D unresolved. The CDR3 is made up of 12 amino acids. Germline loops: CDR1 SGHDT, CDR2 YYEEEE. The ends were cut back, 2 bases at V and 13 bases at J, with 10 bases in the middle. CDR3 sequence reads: CASSFSHSPLHF. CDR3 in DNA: TGTGCCAGCAGCTTTTCCCACTCGCCCCTCCACTTT. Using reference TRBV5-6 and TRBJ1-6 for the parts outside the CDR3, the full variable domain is DAGVTQSPTHLIKTRGQQVTLRCSPKSGHDTVSWYQQALGQGPQFIFQYYEEEERQRGNFPDRFSGHQFPNYSSELNVNALLLGDSALYLCASSFSHSPLHFGNGTRLTVT.

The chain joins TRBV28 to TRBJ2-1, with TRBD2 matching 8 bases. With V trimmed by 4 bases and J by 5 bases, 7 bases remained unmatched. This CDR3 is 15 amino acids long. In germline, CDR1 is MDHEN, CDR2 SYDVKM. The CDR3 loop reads CASSSPGTRDNEQFF. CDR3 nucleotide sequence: TGTGCCAGCAGTTCTCCCGGGACTAGAGACAATGAGCAGTTCTTC.

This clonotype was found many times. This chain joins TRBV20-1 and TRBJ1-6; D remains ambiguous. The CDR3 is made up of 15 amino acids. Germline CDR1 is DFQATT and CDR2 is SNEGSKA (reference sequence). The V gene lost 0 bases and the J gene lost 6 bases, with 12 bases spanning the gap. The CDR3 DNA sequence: TGCAGTGCTAGAGATCCCCGGGATGGTAATTCACCCCTCCACTTT. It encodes CSARDPRDGNSPLHF.

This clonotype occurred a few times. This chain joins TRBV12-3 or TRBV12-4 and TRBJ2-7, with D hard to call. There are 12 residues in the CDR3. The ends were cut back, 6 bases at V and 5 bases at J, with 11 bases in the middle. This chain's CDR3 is CASSPGVNEQYF. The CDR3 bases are TGTGCCAGCAGCCCGGGTGTTAACGAGCAGTACTTC.

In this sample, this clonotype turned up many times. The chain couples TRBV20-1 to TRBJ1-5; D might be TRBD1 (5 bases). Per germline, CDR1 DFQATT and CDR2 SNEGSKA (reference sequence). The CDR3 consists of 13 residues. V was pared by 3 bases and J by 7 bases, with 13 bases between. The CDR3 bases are TGCAGTGCTAGTATCGACAGCGGGCAGCCCCAGCATTTT. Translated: CSASIDSGQPQHF.

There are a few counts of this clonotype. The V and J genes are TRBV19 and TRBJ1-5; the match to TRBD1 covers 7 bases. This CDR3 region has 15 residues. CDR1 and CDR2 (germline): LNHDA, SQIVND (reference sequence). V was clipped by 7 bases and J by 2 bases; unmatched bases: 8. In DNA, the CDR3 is TGTGCCAGTAACTTGCAGGGGGTCGGCAATCAGCCCCAGCATTTT. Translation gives CASNLQGVGNQPQHF.

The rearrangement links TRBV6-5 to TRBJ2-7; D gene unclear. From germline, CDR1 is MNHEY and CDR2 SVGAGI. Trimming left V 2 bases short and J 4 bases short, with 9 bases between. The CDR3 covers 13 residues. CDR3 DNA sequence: TGTGCCAGCAGTTACCTTCGGAGTTACGAGCAGTACTTC. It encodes CASSYLRSYEQYF.

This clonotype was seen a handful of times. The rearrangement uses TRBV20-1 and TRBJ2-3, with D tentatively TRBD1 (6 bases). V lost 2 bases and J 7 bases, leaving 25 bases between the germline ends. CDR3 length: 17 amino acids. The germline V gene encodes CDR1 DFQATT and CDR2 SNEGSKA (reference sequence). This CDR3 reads CSARPSGGRGMANTQYF. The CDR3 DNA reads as TGCAGTGCTAGACCGAGTGGGGGAAGGGGGATGGCAAATACGCAGTATTTT.

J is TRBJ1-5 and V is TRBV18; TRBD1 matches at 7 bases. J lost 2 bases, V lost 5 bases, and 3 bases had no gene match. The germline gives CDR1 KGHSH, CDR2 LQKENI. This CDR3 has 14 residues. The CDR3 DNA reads TGTGCCAGCTCATCTGGGACAGGCAATCAGCCCCAGCATTTT. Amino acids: CASSSGTGNQPQHF. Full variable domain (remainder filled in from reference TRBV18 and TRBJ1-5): NAGVMQNPRHLVRRRGQEARLRCSPMKGHSHVYWYRQLPEEGLKFMVYLQKENIIDESGMPKERFSAEFPKEGPSILRIQQVVRGDSAAYFCASSSGTGNQPQHFGDGTRLSIL.

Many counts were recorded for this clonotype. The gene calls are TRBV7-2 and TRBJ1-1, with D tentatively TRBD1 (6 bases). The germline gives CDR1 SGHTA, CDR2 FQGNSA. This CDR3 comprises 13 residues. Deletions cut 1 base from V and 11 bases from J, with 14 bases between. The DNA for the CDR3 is TGTGCCAGCAGCTTAGACGGCGGACAGAGGGCTTTCTTT. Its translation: CASSLDGGQRAFF. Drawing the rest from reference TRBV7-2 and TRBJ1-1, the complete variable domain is GAGVSQSPSNKVTEKGKDVELRCDPISGHTALYWYRQSLGQGLEFLIYFQGNSAPDKSGLPSDRFSAERTGGSVSTLTIQRTQQEDSAVYLCASSLDGGQRAFFGQGTRLTVV.

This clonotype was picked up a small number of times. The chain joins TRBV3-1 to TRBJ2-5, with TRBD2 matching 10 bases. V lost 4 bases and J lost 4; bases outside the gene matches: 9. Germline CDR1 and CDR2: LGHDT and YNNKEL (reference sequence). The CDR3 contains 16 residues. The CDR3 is CASSLLTSGMGETQYF. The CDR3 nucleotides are TGTGCCAGCAGCCTGCTTACTAGCGGGATGGGAGAGACCCAGTACTTC.

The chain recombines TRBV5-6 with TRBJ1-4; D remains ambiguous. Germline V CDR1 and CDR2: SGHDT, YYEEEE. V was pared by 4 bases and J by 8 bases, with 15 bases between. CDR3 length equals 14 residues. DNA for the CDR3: TGTGCCAGCAGCGCCGGGTTGTTGCGGGAAAAACTGTTTTTT. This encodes CASSAGLLREKLFF. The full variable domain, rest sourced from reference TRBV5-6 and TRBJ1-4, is DAGVTQSPTHLIKTRGQQVTLRCSPKSGHDTVSWYQQALGQGPQFIFQYYEEEERQRGNFPDRFSGHQFPNYSSELNVNALLLGDSALYLCASSAGLLREKLFFGSGTQLSVL.

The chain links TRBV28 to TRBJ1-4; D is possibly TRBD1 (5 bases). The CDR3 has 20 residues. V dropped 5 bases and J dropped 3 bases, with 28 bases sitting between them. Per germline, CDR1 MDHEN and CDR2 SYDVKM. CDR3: CASSLPLSSTLREANEKLFF. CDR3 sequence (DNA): TGTGCCAGCAGTCTTCCACTTTCCTCTACCCTCAGGGAGGCTAATGAAAAACTGTTTTTT.

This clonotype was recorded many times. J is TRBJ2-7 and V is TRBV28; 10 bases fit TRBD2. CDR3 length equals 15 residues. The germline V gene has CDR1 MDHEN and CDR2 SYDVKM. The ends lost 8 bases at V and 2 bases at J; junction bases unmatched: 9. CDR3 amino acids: CASFFSGRYPYEQYF. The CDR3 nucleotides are TGTGCCAGCTTCTTTAGCGGGAGGTACCCCTACGAGCAGTACTTC.